Included here is one T cell receptor beta chain sequence, with context. Its specificity is not known. This entry is derived from a study of blood T cells in healthy people across ages. Study-level results: Age advanced and TCR beta diversity per million T cells fell, roughly linearly. Long-lived and aged donors differed, with more naive CD4+ cells and higher diversity in the long-lived.

Those donating, healthy Caucasian individuals from Russia, were aged roughly 6 to 90. Losses at the gene ends were 4 bases for V and 5 bases for J; bases not matched to a gene: 8. The germline V gene encodes CDR1 SGHRS and CDR2 YFSETQ. This CDR3 is built from 15 residues. Sample-barcoded 5' priming and a J-beta primer mix drove a second PCR of 7 to 11 cycles. The study obtained at least 2.5 million CDR3-containing paired-end reads from every sample. TCRdb passed the 5' RACE reads through MiXCR, listing each CDR3 protein once. In the table there are roughly 560,000 distinct CDR3 sequences, under 30% of which are singletons. These same records also appear under a second study, on T cells of mothers and their children.

The specimen was blood. This sequence joins TRBV5-1 and TRBJ2-5, with 10 bases matching TRBD1. This TCR derives from a boy younger than 18 in good health. The CDR3 loop is CASSPGTGETETQYF. CDR3 bases: TGCGCCAGCAGCCCCGGGACAGGGGAGACGGAGACCCAGTACTTC. The entire variable domain, with the rest obtained from reference TRBV5-1 and TRBJ2-5, is as follows: KAGVTQTPRYLIKTRGQQVTLSCSPISGHRSVSWYQQTPGQGLQFLFEYFSETQRNKGNFPGRFSGRQFSNSRSEMNVSTLELGDSALYLCASSPGTGETETQYFGPGTRLLVL.